This TCR beta chain was retrieved from a study of blood T cell repertoires in COVID-19. Study-level information: From the United States, Italy and Spain came samples of acute and convalescent COVID-19.

Which cohort a participant joined came from the clinical history participants gave. Sequenced by immunoSEQ multiplex PCR; TCRdb stores in-frame clones only, minus some. Here the sample spans over 250,000 clones, around 90% being singletons. The CDR3 sequence is 14 residues long. The germline gives CDR1 SQVTM, CDR2 ANQGSEA. Germline trimming cut 6 bases from V and 5 bases from J; bases unmatched to any gene: 8. This chain links TRBV29-1 with TRBJ2-1; 9 bases match TRBD1. Material: PBMCs or T cells enriched from blood (not recorded which). The receptor's source is a man in his 60s who had recovered from COVID-19. The CDR3 loop reads CSVLNRGLNNEQFF. The DNA of the CDR3 is TGCAGCGTGCTGAACAGGGGGCTGAACAATGAGCAGTTCTTC.